Sequencing of this TCR beta chain was carried out in a study of blood T cell repertoires in COVID-19. The germline V gene encodes CDR1 MNHEY and CDR2 SVGAGI. J lost 4 bases, V lost 0 bases, and 4 bases had no gene match. The CDR3 consists of 15 residues. As handled by the study authors: Cell counts per sample came from amplifying reference gene primers. Assay: immunoSEQ multiplex PCR; the TCRdb copy retains only in-frame clones and omits some. The V and J calls and clone size were taken over from that table, and D and trimming were inferred from the DNA. The repertoire holds roughly 100,000 clones, about 80% seen once, with approximately 3.4% in the top ten.

The sequencing input was peripheral blood. The chain carries TRBV6-5 and TRBJ2-7, with TRBD2 identical over 9 bases. The sequence was collected from a woman of 80 years or more with active or convalescent COVID-19. This chain's CDR3 is CASSYSVTSGYEQYF. CDR3 DNA: TGTGCCAGCAGTTACTCAGTGACTAGCGGTTACGAGCAGTACTTC.